This TCR beta chain stems from a study of blood T cells in healthy people across ages. The CDR3 sequence is 13 residues long. Germline lookup yields CDR1 MGHRA and CDR2 YSYEKL. V was cut by 1 base and J by 4 bases, with 6 bases left in between. This clonotype was seen ten or more times. Together with a sample-barcoded 5' primer, a J-beta primer mix was included in a second PCR lasting about 7 to 11 cycles. Researchers report that each sample yielded at least 2.5 million CDR3-containing paired-end reads. TCRdb ran MiXCR on the 5' RACE reads and lists one entry per CDR3 protein. The sample yields roughly 1,500,000 distinct CDR3 sequences, roughly 32% seen once. Caucasian, healthy and from Russia, the donors were aged between 6 and 90.

The source material was blood. The genes are TRBV4-1 and TRBJ2-3; no clear D. This receptor was identified in a young woman in good health. The CDR3: CASSQGVPDTQYF. DNA of the CDR3: TGCGCCAGCAGCCAAGGGGTACCAGATACGCAGTATTTT.